This TCR beta chain derives from a study of cytomegalovirus exposure and HLA in healthy donors. The study sampled nominally healthy donors, though unrecorded immune exposures were likely. The primer mix had 60 Vbeta and 13 Jbeta primers. Sequenced by immunoSEQ multiplex PCR; TCRdb stores in-frame clones only, minus some. The data hold about 160,000 clones, with 80% to 85% observed a single time. The sequencing input was PBMCs. The clonotype originates from a human donor in good health.

CDR3 nucleotide sequence: TGTGCCAGTAGTCCGGACAGAATCAATCAGCCCCAGCATTTT. This codes for CASSPDRINQPQHF. The chain carries TRBV19 and TRBJ1-5; D is possibly TRBD1 (6 bases). There are 14 residues in the CDR3. Germline CDR1 and CDR2: LNHDA and SQIVND (reference sequence). The V end was cut by 5 bases, the J end by 3 bases, with 11 bases between.